This T cell receptor beta chain was observed in a study of cytomegalovirus exposure and HLA in healthy donors. The PCR was carried out with 60 Vbeta primers and 13 Jbeta primers. Using immunoSEQ multiplex PCR, the repertoire was profiled, and TCRdb retains in-frame clones only, with some absent. This table lists some 52,000 clones. The CDR3 totals 13 residues. The V end lost 5 bases, the J end lost 5 bases, and 9 bases lay between the germline ends. Germline V gene sequence: CDR1 SGHNT, CDR2 YENEEA. This TCR was sampled from a woman in her fifties or sixties in good health and CMV-seropositive. The rearrangement links TRBV11-3 to TRBJ1-4, with D possibly being TRBD1 (5 bases). The sequenced material came from PBMCs. The CDR3 region is CASSRGGNEKLFF. The CDR3 DNA reads as TGTGCCAGCAGCCGGGGGGGGAATGAAAAACTGTTTTTT.